Shown below are 20 T cell receptor beta chains from a single sample sequenced in a study of T-cell memory formation after mild COVID-19. TCRdb called the 5' RACE reads again in MiXCR, with one record for every CDR3 protein. The repertoire has about 320,000 distinct CDR3 sequences, around an eighth of them found once; the top ten carry roughly a fifth. Sequenced sample: PBMCs or a T cell subset sorted from them (not recorded which). The source of these receptors is a man aged 18 to 30 who had mild COVID-19 (a few samples of this study predate the infection). Cell type and time point are not known.

This clonotype was picked up a small number of times. The V and J genes are TRBV6-8 and TRBJ1-2; D perhaps matches TRBD1 (6 bases). CDR1 and CDR2 from the germline V gene are MNHGY and SAAAGT. The CDR3 sequence is 15 residues long. Trimming took 2 bases from V and 4 from J, leaving 14 bases between them. The DNA of the CDR3 is TGTGCCAGCAGTTACGGGGGGCTAAGCGTCTATGGCTACACCTTC. Its protein is CASSYGGLSVYGYTF.

The chain uses TRBV11-2 and TRBJ2-1; TRBD2 matches 7 bases. The CDR3 totals 15 residues. Trimming at V came to 3 bases and at J to 3 bases, leaving 5 bases not matched to a gene. Germline V gene lookup returns CDR1 SGHAT and CDR2 FQNNGV. The chain's CDR3 is CASSLGPSGYNEQFF. The CDR3 DNA is TGTGCCAGCAGCTTGGGACCTAGCGGCTACAATGAGCAGTTCTTC.

The CDR3 region has the DNA TGTGCCAGCAGTGACGTCTGGGGATACAATGAGCAGTTCTTC. It encodes CASSDVWGYNEQFF. V usage is TRBV6-4 and J usage is TRBJ2-1; D gene uncertain. Germline-derived CDR1 and CDR2 are MRHNA and SNTAGT. Between the trimmed V and J ends, which lost 2 bases and 4 bases, there was a span of 9 bases. CDR3 length: 14 amino acids.

The rearrangement uses TRBV7-2 and TRBJ2-3; D is perhaps TRBD2 (7 bases). V was cut by 5 bases and J by 10 bases, with 10 bases left in between. The CDR3 contains 11 residues. Germline lookup yields CDR1 SGHTA and CDR2 FQGNSA. CDR3 region: CASSPGGAQYF. CDR3 nucleotides: TGTGCCAGCAGCCCGGGGGGCGCGCAGTATTTT. The full variable domain, rest sourced from reference TRBV7-2 and TRBJ2-3, is GAGVSQSPSNKVTEKGKDVELRCDPISGHTALYWYRQSLGQGLEFLIYFQGNSAPDKSGLPSDRFSAERTGGSVSTLTIQRTQQEDSAVYLCASSPGGAQYFGPGTRLTVL.

This clonotype was picked up a small number of times. The chain has TRBV7-3 and TRBJ2-3; D unclear. V was pared by 5 bases and J by 7 bases, with 10 bases between. Germline V lookup: CDR1 SGHTA, CDR2 FQGTGA. CDR3 length equals 12 residues. The DNA for the CDR3 is TGTGCCAGCAGCGGTGGTGAAAATACGCAGTATTTT. This gives the protein CASSGGENTQYF.

The rearrangement links TRBV11-1 to TRBJ2-1; D possibly corresponds to TRBD1 (6 bases). The germline V gene has CDR1 SGHAT and CDR2 FQDESV (reference sequence). Trimming took 3 bases from V and 9 from J, leaving 9 bases between them. The CDR3 runs 12 residues. This CDR3 is CASSFGTTEQFF. DNA of the CDR3: TGTGCCAGCAGCTTCGGGACAACTGAGCAGTTCTTC.

J is TRBJ2-1 and V is TRBV20-1; D may be TRBD1 (5 bases). From germline, CDR1 is DFQATT and CDR2 SNEGSKA (reference sequence). V dropped 1 base and J dropped 4 bases, with 8 bases sitting between them. The CDR3 sequence is 13 residues long. This chain's CDR3 is CSARAHRYNEQFF. CDR3 nucleotide sequence: TGCAGTGCTAGAGCTCACAGGTACAATGAGCAGTTCTTC.

The rearrangement links TRBV7-9 to TRBJ2-7; D may be TRBD1 (6 bases). V was clipped by 4 bases and J by 7 bases, with 11 bases between them. Per the germline V gene, CDR1 is SEHNR and CDR2 is FQNEAQ (reference sequence). The length of the CDR3 is 12 residues. The CDR3 coding sequence is TGTGCCAGCAGCTCGGACAGCCCTGAGCAGTACTTC. Amino acid sequence: CASSSDSPEQYF.

This clonotype was seen more than once but under ten times. V usage is TRBV5-1 and J usage is TRBJ2-5, with D uncertain. CDR1 and CDR2 from the germline V gene are SGHRS and YFSETQ. Trimming cost V 4 bases and J 4 bases, with 14 bases left between them. The CDR3 sequence is 14 residues long. The CDR3 region has the DNA TGCGCCAGCAGCCCCGGAACCCCGGGAGAGACCCAGTACTTC. Encoded protein: CASSPGTPGETQYF. The whole variable domain, filled in from reference TRBV5-1 and TRBJ2-5, reads KAGVTQTPRYLIKTRGQQVTLSCSPISGHRSVSWYQQTPGQGLQFLFEYFSETQRNKGNFPGRFSGRQFSNSRSEMNVSTLELGDSALYLCASSPGTPGETQYFGPGTRLLVL.

The CDR3 sequence is CASSLGGGWNEQYF. In DNA form, the CDR3 reads TGTGCCAGCAGCCTTGGTGGGGGGTGGAACGAGCAGTACTTC. This rearrangement joins TRBV7-2 to TRBJ2-7, with D perhaps TRBD2 (6 bases). Trimming shortened V by 5 bases and J by 5 bases, and 16 bases separated the two germline ends. CDR3 length: 14 amino acids. Germline assignment: CDR1 SGHTA and CDR2 FQGNSA.

The chain employs TRBV5-1 and TRBJ1-6, with D possibly matching TRBD1 (6 bases). The CDR3 covers 16 residues. Deletions cut 4 bases from V and 6 bases from J, with 17 bases between. Germline V CDR1 and CDR2: SGHRS, YFSETQ. As DNA, the CDR3 is TGCGCCAGCAGCCCCGAGCCGACAGGTATTAATTCACCCCTCCACTTT. This encodes CASSPEPTGINSPLHF.

This rearrangement joins TRBV20-1 to TRBJ1-5, with unresolved D. Between the trimmed V and J ends, which lost 4 bases and 5 bases, there was a span of 12 bases. The germline CDR1 and CDR2 sequences are DFQATT and SNEGSKA (reference sequence). The CDR3 has 13 amino acids. The CDR3 coding sequence is TGCAGTGCTATATATGGCGGCGATCAGCCCCAGCATTTT. Translated, it gives CSAIYGGDQPQHF.

The table lists this clonotype with a count of one. The chain has TRBV20-1 and TRBJ1-2; TRBD1 matches 8 bases. V trimming: 1 base; J trimming: 5 bases; junction bases outside the gene matches: 9. CDR3 length: 15 residues. Per germline, CDR1 DFQATT and CDR2 SNEGSKA (reference sequence). CDR3 amino acids: CSARVEDRVGYGYTF. The DNA for the CDR3 is TGCAGTGCTAGAGTAGAGGACAGGGTTGGATATGGCTACACCTTC.

The CDR3 region is CASSPRGQRRGLNTEAFF. For the CDR3, the DNA is TGTGCCAGCAGCCCCCGCGGACAAAGGAGGGGGCTGAACACTGAAGCTTTCTTT. This rearrangement joins TRBV11-2 to TRBJ1-1; 7 nucleotides align to TRBD1. The J segment lost 0 bases and the V segment lost 5 bases, leaving 15 bases of the junction unmatched. The CDR3 extends over 18 amino acids. Germline-derived CDR1 and CDR2 are SGHAT and FQNNGV.

This chain connects TRBV29-1 to TRBJ1-2; no reliable D call. V lost 3 bases, J lost 6 bases, and 11 bases lay in between. Germline lookup yields CDR1 SQVTM and CDR2 ANQGSEA. The CDR3 is made up of 12 amino acids. CDR3 in amino acids: CSVERTEDGYTF. The DNA for the CDR3 is TGCAGCGTTGAGCGGACTGAGGATGGCTACACCTTC. The full variable domain, rest sourced from reference TRBV29-1 and TRBJ1-2, is SAVISQKPSRDICQRGTSLTIQCQVDSQVTMMFWYRQQPGQSLTLIATANQGSEATYESGFVIDKFPISRPNLTFSTLTVSNMSPEDSSIYLCSVERTEDGYTFGSGTRLTVV.

V and J are TRBV15 and TRBJ1-6; unclear D gene. Germline lookup yields CDR1 LNHNV and CDR2 YYDKDF (reference sequence). CDR3 length: 18 amino acids. V lost 0 bases and J lost 0, with 12 bases in between. CDR3 bases: TGTGCCACCAGCAGAGACCAGCCATGGAGCTCCTATAATTCACCCCTCCACTTT. Translated, it gives CATSRDQPWSSYNSPLHF.

V gene TRBV5-6 combines with J gene TRBJ1-1; a possible D gene is TRBD1 (5 bases). CDR3 length equals 14 residues. Trimming left V 4 bases short and J 6 bases short, with 16 bases between. Germline CDR1 and CDR2: SGHDT and YYEEEE. The CDR3 spells CASSMGSGLSEAFF. CDR3 nucleotides: TGTGCCAGCAGCATGGGATCAGGGCTCTCTGAAGCTTTCTTT.

The chain couples TRBV12-3 or TRBV12-4 to TRBJ2-3, with a tentative D call TRBD1 (5 bases). Trimming cost V 2 bases and J 1 base, with 25 bases left between them. This CDR3 is 20 amino acids long. This chain's CDR3 is CASSLFTGARRYYGTDTQYF. The DNA for the CDR3 is TGTGCCAGCAGTTTATTTACTGGGGCTAGACGGTACTACGGCACAGATACGCAGTATTTT.

The chain couples TRBV4-2 to TRBJ1-5; D not resolved. The V and J ends lost 2 bases and 8 bases respectively, with 7 bases between them. Per germline, CDR1 LGHNA and CDR2 YNFKEQ. The CDR3 consists of 12 residues. The CDR3 sequence: CASSQPGEPQHF. CDR3 coding DNA: TGTGCCAGCAGCCAACCCGGAGAGCCCCAGCATTTT.

DNA of the CDR3: TGTGCCAGCAGCGTCTACATAGGAGCAGACCAGCCCCAGCATTTT. Translating gives CASSVYIGADQPQHF. The rearrangement links TRBV27 to TRBJ1-5; D remains unclear. Per the germline V gene, CDR1 is MNHEY and CDR2 is SMNVEV (reference sequence). V was cut by 6 bases and J by 7 bases, with 19 bases left in between. The CDR3 contains 15 residues.